These T cell receptor beta chains were read from a single sample in a study of blood T cell repertoires in COVID-19. Only in-frame clones appear in the TCRdb table, and some are missing; sequencing was by immunoSEQ multiplex PCR. The sample includes tens of thousands of clones, nearly 90% of them seen just once. Input material: peripheral blood. The origin of the receptors is a man in his 60s with acute or convalescent COVID-19. Both conserved end residues are part of each CDR3. Each record gives: clone size, J gene, V gene, D gene, CDR3 protein, CDR3 DNA. A D gene is named only where the DNA matches it firmly. Rows give clone size only sometimes, using once, few, many, or a class for an expanded clone.

size: .
J: TRBJ1-4
V: TRBV2
D: TRBD1
CDR3: CASTHRGRNEKLFF
DNA: TGTGCCAGCACTCACAGGGGGAGGAATGAAAAACTGTTTTTT

size: .
J: TRBJ2-1
V: TRBV20-1
D: .
CDR3: CSARGVREQFF
DNA: TGCAGTGCTAGGGGAGTTCGGGAGCAGTTCTTC

size: few
J: TRBJ1-4
V: TRBV19
D: TRBD1
CDR3: CASSIWTGATAGEKLFF
DNA: TGTGCCAGTAGTATCTGGACAGGGGCAACGGCAGGGGAAAAACTGTTTTTT

size: .
J: TRBJ2-1
V: TRBV10-1
D: TRBD2
CDR3: CASRAGGPDNEQFF
DNA: TGCGCCAGCAGGGCGGGGGGGCCTGACAATGAGCAGTTCTTC

size: .
J: TRBJ1-1
V: TRBV29-1
D: .
CDR3: CSVRARLVGTEAFF
DNA: TGCAGCGTCAGGGCCCGTTTAGTTGGCACTGAAGCTTTCTTT

size: .
J: TRBJ2-1
V: TRBV4-1
D: .
CDR3: CASSQDKTAYNEQFF
DNA: TGCGCCAGCAGCCAAGATAAGACAGCCTACAATGAGCAGTTCTTC

size: .
J: TRBJ1-4
V: TRBV4-1
D: TRBD1
CDR3: CASSQDPQGAGELFF
DNA: TGCGCCAGCAGCCAAGATCCCCAGGGGGCAGGGGAACTGTTTTTT

size: .
J: TRBJ1-5
V: TRBV24-1
D: .
CDR3: CATSDIQQRMISNQPQHF
DNA: TGTGCCACCAGTGATATTCAACAGAGAATGATTAGCAATCAGCCCCAGCATTTT

size: .
J: TRBJ2-1
V: TRBV19
D: .
CDR3: CASSIGGGRFNEQFF
DNA: TGTGCCAGTAGTATAGGGGGGGGCCGTTTTAATGAGCAGTTCTTC

size: .
J: TRBJ1-4
V: TRBV5-5
D: TRBD1
CDR3: CASSQGATNEKLFF
DNA: TGTGCCAGCAGTCAGGGGGCAACTAATGAAAAACTGTTTTTT

size: .
J: TRBJ2-7
V: TRBV29-1
D: .
CDR3: CSVARGNEQYF
DNA: TGCAGCGTTGCTCGAGGGAACGAGCAGTACTTC

size: .
J: TRBJ1-4
V: TRBV5-6
D: .
CDR3: CASSSRGLRNEKLFF
DNA: TGTGCCAGCAGCTCCAGAGGGCTCAGGAATGAAAAACTGTTTTTT

size: .
J: TRBJ2-2
V: TRBV11-2
D: TRBD2
CDR3: CASSVTSGENTGELFF
DNA: TGTGCCAGCAGCGTGACTAGCGGGGAAAACACCGGGGAGCTGTTTTTT

size: .
J: TRBJ1-1
V: TRBV11-3
D: .
CDR3: CASSLGDTEAFF
DNA: TGTGCCAGCAGCTTAGGAGATACTGAAGCTTTCTTT

size: .
J: TRBJ2-5
V: TRBV5-4
D: TRBD2
CDR3: CASSLVVGGEETQYF
DNA: TGTGCCAGCAGCTTGGTAGTGGGGGGGGAAGAGACCCAGTACTTC

size: .
J: TRBJ2-4
V: TRBV6-2/TRBV6-3
D: .
CDR3: CASSSTLPGQGNF
DNA: TGTGCCAGCAGTTCGACACTCCCCGGGCAGGGGAACTTC

size: few
J: TRBJ2-1
V: TRBV7-6
D: TRBD2
CDR3: CASSSVAGGSWYEQFF
DNA: TGTGCCAGCAGCTCAGTAGCGGGGGGATCTTGGTATGAGCAGTTCTTC

size: .
J: TRBJ1-1
V: TRBV5-1
D: TRBD1
CDR3: CASSLQGVEGTEAFF
DNA: TGCGCCAGCAGCTTACAGGGGGTAGAGGGTACTGAAGCTTTCTTT

size: .
J: TRBJ2-7
V: TRBV6-2/TRBV6-3
D: TRBD1
CDR3: CASSYGQGALYEQYF
DNA: TGTGCCAGCAGTTACGGACAGGGGGCGCTCTACGAGCAGTACTTC

size: .
J: TRBJ2-7
V: TRBV30
D: .
CDR3: CAWTGDTPYEQYF
DNA: TGTGCCTGGACGGGGGATACCCCCTACGAGCAGTACTTC

size: .
J: TRBJ1-1
V: TRBV4-3
D: TRBD1
CDR3: CASSQVTGGSGTEAFF
DNA: TGCGCCAGCAGCCAAGTAACAGGGGGCTCGGGCACTGAAGCTTTCTTT

size: .
J: TRBJ1-1
V: TRBV3-1/TRBV3-2
D: .
CDR3: CASSPPPPRTWRAFF
DNA: TGTGCCAGCAGCCCACCCCCTCCGAGAACCTGGAGGGCTTTCTTT

size: .
J: TRBJ2-1
V: TRBV15
D: .
CDR3: CATSILGEGDLYNEQFF
DNA: TGTGCCACCAGCATCTTAGGGGAGGGGGACCTCTACAATGAGCAGTTCTTC

size: .
J: TRBJ1-2
V: TRBV4-3
D: TRBD1
CDR3: CASSQRQGNYGYTF
DNA: TGCGCCAGCAGCCAAAGACAGGGTAACTATGGCTACACCTTC

size: .
J: TRBJ2-2
V: TRBV5-4
D: TRBD2
CDR3: CASSPAAGVTGELFF
DNA: TGTGCCAGCAGCCCGGCCGCGGGGGTGACCGGGGAGCTGTTTTTT

size: .
J: TRBJ1-2
V: TRBV7-9
D: TRBD1
CDR3: CASSLMTGSNYGYTF
DNA: TGTGCCAGCAGCCTCATGACAGGGAGCAACTATGGCTACACCTTC

size: .
J: TRBJ2-7
V: TRBV15
D: TRBD2
CDR3: CATSRSGVSDEQYF
DNA: TGTGCCACCAGCAGGAGCGGGGTCAGCGACGAGCAGTACTTC

size: .
J: TRBJ2-2
V: TRBV3-1/TRBV3-2
D: TRBD1
CDR3: CASSSRTGENTGELFF
DNA: TGTGCCAGCAGCTCCCGGACAGGTGAGAACACCGGGGAGCTGTTTTTT

size: .
J: TRBJ2-1
V: TRBV3-1/TRBV3-2
D: .
CDR3: CASSRMYEQFF
DNA: TGTGCCAGCAGCCGTATGTATGAGCAGTTCTTC

size: .
J: TRBJ1-2
V: TRBV6-5
D: .
CDR3: CAETGPPNYGYTF
DNA: TGTGCCGAAACAGGGCCCCCTAACTATGGCTACACCTTC

size: .
J: TRBJ1-1
V: TRBV23-1
D: .
CDR3: CASSRGLGTNTEAFF
DNA: TGCGCCAGCAGCCGCGGATTGGGTACGAACACTGAAGCTTTCTTT

size: .
J: TRBJ1-2
V: TRBV2
D: TRBD1
CDR3: CASSSGQGNPANYGYTF
DNA: TGTGCCAGCAGCTCGGGACAGGGGAACCCTGCTAACTATGGCTACACCTTC

size: .
J: TRBJ1-2
V: TRBV7-9
D: .
CDR3: CASSLRSAWVSTEGYTF
DNA: TGTGCCAGCAGCTTAAGATCTGCGTGGGTTTCAACAGAGGGCTACACCTTC

size: medium-sized
J: TRBJ2-7
V: TRBV3-1/TRBV3-2
D: .
CDR3: CASSQPTPGGSYEQYF
DNA: TGTGCCAGCAGCCAGCCAACTCCCGGGGGCTCCTACGAGCAGTACTTC

size: .
J: TRBJ2-1
V: TRBV5-1
D: TRBD1
CDR3: CASSLNRGLNEQFF
DNA: TGCGCCAGCAGCTTGAACAGGGGGCTAAATGAGCAGTTCTTC